This entry lists 30 T cell receptor beta chains sequenced from one sample in a study of neurological immune-mediated disorders. TCRdb analysed the 5' RACE reads with MiXCR anew, one entry per CDR3 protein. The data hold tens of thousands of distinct CDR3 sequences, with around a tenth observed a single time. The material sequenced was PBMCs. All receptors come from a woman aged 25 to 39 with HTLV-1-associated myelopathy (HAM/TSP).

This clonotype was counted at least ten times. The chain is built from TRBV12-3 or TRBV12-4 and TRBJ1-1, with D uncertain. Trimming removed 6 bases at V and 4 bases at J, with 6 bases between. This CDR3 comprises 11 residues. CDR3 amino acids: CASSKRTEAFF. The CDR3 region has the DNA TGTGCCAGCAGCAAGCGCACTGAAGCTTTCTTT.

In this sample, this clonotype turned up a few times. As DNA, the CDR3 is TGTGCCAGCAGTCCTCAGGGGTCCTATAATTCACCCCTCCACTTT. Translation: CASSPQGSYNSPLHF. The chain is built from TRBV6-1 and TRBJ1-6; a possible D gene is TRBD1 (6 bases). Trimming shortened V by 5 bases and J by 1 base, and 9 bases separated the two germline ends. Germline CDR1 MNHNS, CDR2 SASEGT. The CDR3 extends over 15 amino acids.

This clonotype has a count of ten or more. The chain recombines TRBV7-2 with TRBJ2-3; D may be TRBD1 (6 bases). Germline loops: CDR1 SGHTA, CDR2 FQGNSA. V lost 5 bases and J lost 7, with 13 bases in between. This CDR3 region has 13 residues. The chain's CDR3 is CASSTDSFYTQYF. CDR3 bases: TGTGCCAGCAGCACGGACAGTTTTTATACGCAGTATTTT.

This clonotype was picked up many times. The chain links TRBV24-1 to TRBJ2-1; tentatively, D is TRBD2 (6 bases). The V gene lost 2 bases and the J gene lost 6 bases, with 16 bases spanning the gap. The CDR3 totals 16 residues. CDR1 and CDR2 (germline): KGHDR, SFDVKD. The CDR3 region has the DNA TGTGCCACCAGTGATTCAAGGCGGGACCTCTTCAATGAGCAGTTCTTC. Residues: CATSDSRRDLFNEQFF.

This clonotype came up many times. This sequence joins TRBV5-1 and TRBJ2-2; D is ambiguous. With 0 bases removed from V and 1 base from J, the gap between germline ends came to 10 bases. This CDR3 is built from 16 residues. Per the germline V gene, CDR1 is SGHRS and CDR2 is YFSETQ. The CDR3 DNA is TGCGCCAGCAGCTTGGTTTCTGGACGGAACACCGGGGAGCTGTTTTTT. Amino acid sequence: CASSLVSGRNTGELFF.

This clonotype was counted ten times or more. This chain links TRBV7-9 with TRBJ1-2; a possible D gene is TRBD1 (6 bases). V shed 4 bases and J shed 7 bases, with 13 bases lying between them. The germline gives CDR1 SEHNR, CDR2 FQNEAQ (reference sequence). The CDR3 contains 13 residues. The CDR3: CASSSNRAAGYTF. Written as DNA, the CDR3 is TGTGCCAGCAGCTCTAACAGGGCGGCTGGCTACACCTTC.

This sequence joins TRBV20-1 and TRBJ2-4, with 7 bases aligning to TRBD2. Germline CDR1 DFQATT, CDR2 SNEGSKA (reference sequence). The CDR3 contains 13 residues. V dropped 6 bases and J dropped 0; count of bases not matched to a gene: 2. Written as DNA, the CDR3 is TGCAGTGCGGGAGGGCTAGCCAAAAACATTCAGTACTTC. It yields the protein CSAGGLAKNIQYF.

This clonotype was counted many times. The V and J genes are TRBV6-6 and TRBJ1-1, with D possibly TRBD1 on 6 matching bases. CDR1 and CDR2 from the germline V gene are MNHNY and SVGAGI (reference sequence). The CDR3 consists of 13 residues. The V and J ends lost 6 bases and 4 bases respectively, with 12 bases between them. The CDR3 DNA reads as TGTGCCAGCAGGCCGCACAGGGCCACTGAAGCTTTCTTT. Protein sequence: CASRPHRATEAFF.

This clonotype was seen at least ten times. In nucleotides, the CDR3 is TGCAGTGCTAGAGATCCGAGAGAGCCCTTCTATGGCTACACCTTC. This gives the protein CSARDPREPFYGYTF. The rearrangement links TRBV20-1 to TRBJ1-2; no definite D call. The CDR3 runs to 15 residues. Germline V gene sequence: CDR1 DFQATT, CDR2 SNEGSKA (reference sequence). Trimming took 0 bases from V and 4 from J, leaving 15 bases between them.

V and J are TRBV5-1 and TRBJ2-1; 7 positions match TRBD2. The CDR3 length is 16 residues. Germline CDR1 SGHRS, CDR2 YFSETQ. Trimming took 0 bases from V and 3 from J; bases not matched to a gene: 6. The CDR3 DNA sequence: TGCGCCAGCAGCTTGGATGGGACTATCTTCTACAATGAGCAGTTCTTC. As protein: CASSLDGTIFYNEQFF.

This clonotype was detected many times. CDR3 in amino acids: CASSLAAGQGNSPLHF. For the CDR3, the DNA is TGTGCCAGCAGTTTAGCTGCGGGACAGGGGAATTCACCCCTCCACTTT. The chain carries TRBV12-3 or TRBV12-4 and TRBJ1-6; 10 bases fit TRBD1. V trimming: 0 bases; J trimming: 7 bases; junction bases outside the gene matches: 3. This CDR3 is built from 16 residues.

This clonotype was observed at least ten times. The chain uses TRBV11-3 and TRBJ1-1; D perhaps matches TRBD1 (5 bases). With 3 bases removed from V and 1 base from J, the gap between germline ends came to 6 bases. Germline V gene lookup returns CDR1 SGHNT and CDR2 YENEEA. The CDR3 loop spans 13 amino acids. The CDR3 DNA is TGTGCCAGCAGCTTCGGGGGGAACACTGAAGCTTTCTTT. Translation gives CASSFGGNTEAFF.

This clonotype was found many times. The chain joins TRBV5-1 to TRBJ1-4, with D tentatively TRBD1 (6 bases). The CDR3 has 16 residues. The germline V gene encodes CDR1 SGHRS and CDR2 YFSETQ. The V end was cut by 3 bases, the J end by 3 bases, with 15 bases between. CDR3 in amino acids: CASSSNRGQSNEKLFF. The CDR3 coding sequence is TGCGCCAGCAGCTCAAACCGAGGACAGTCTAATGAAAAACTGTTTTTT.

The chain employs TRBV20-1 and TRBJ2-1, with TRBD2 as a possible D gene (6 bases). The CDR3 extends over 12 amino acids. Germline lookup yields CDR1 DFQATT and CDR2 SNEGSKA (reference sequence). Deletions cut 8 bases from V and 7 bases from J, with 15 bases between. CDR3 in amino acids: CSLRDLTNEQFF. The CDR3 DNA reads as TGCAGTCTCCGGGACTTGACTAATGAGCAGTTCTTC.

This clonotype turned up a few times. The V call is TRBV20-1, the J call TRBJ2-7; D is possibly TRBD1 (6 bases). Germline V CDR1 and CDR2: DFQATT, SNEGSKA (reference sequence). V lost 6 bases to trimming and J lost 2 bases, with 20 bases between them. This CDR3 comprises 15 residues. The CDR3 sequence: CSANDSLTGTYEQYF. The DNA for the CDR3 is TGCAGTGCCAATGACTCGCTTACAGGGACCTACGAGCAGTACTTC.

At least ten counts were recorded for this clonotype. The chain links TRBV6-5 to TRBJ2-7, with D possibly TRBD1 on 6 matching bases. The CDR3 contains 13 residues. Trimming removed 6 bases at V and 4 bases at J, with 13 bases between. Per the germline V gene, CDR1 is MNHEY and CDR2 is SVGAGI. For the CDR3, the DNA is TGTGCCAGCAGACTGACAGGAGGTTACGAGCAGTACTTC. Translating gives CASRLTGGYEQYF.

At least ten counts were recorded for this clonotype. The chain couples TRBV5-1 to TRBJ1-2; D gene uncertain. Per the germline V gene, CDR1 is SGHRS and CDR2 is YFSETQ. This CDR3 spans 12 amino acids. Trimming took off 0 bases at V and 7 bases at J, with 7 bases between the two ends. In DNA form, the CDR3 reads TGCGCCAGCAGCTTGGAGGGCGGTGGCTACACCTTC. This sequence encodes CASSLEGGGYTF.

This clonotype came up many times. The V and J genes are TRBV5-8 and TRBJ2-5, with 7 bases that match TRBD1. Germline loops: CDR1 SGHTS, CDR2 YDEGEE. V lost 2 bases and J lost 1; bases outside the gene matches: 11. This CDR3 has 17 residues. The CDR3 loop reads CASSFLGQTRVQETQYF. CDR3 in DNA: TGTGCCAGCAGCTTCCTGGGACAGACGAGGGTCCAAGAGACCCAGTACTTC.

This clonotype was seen many times. This sequence joins TRBV5-1 and TRBJ1-1; no reliable D call. Between the trimmed V and J ends, which lost 0 bases and 1 base, there was a span of 10 bases. CDR1 and CDR2 (germline): SGHRS, YFSETQ. The CDR3 loop spans 15 amino acids. In DNA, the CDR3 is TGCGCCAGCAGCTTGGACCCGGGCCGGAACACTGAAGCTTTCTTT. This translates into CASSLDPGRNTEAFF.

This clonotype was counted many times. The rearrangement uses TRBV30 and TRBJ1-2, with no clear D. Deletions cut 0 bases from V and 8 bases from J, with 13 bases between. CDR1 GTSNPN and CDR2 SVGIG come from the germline V gene (reference sequence). CDR3 size: 13 residues. CDR3: CAWSVRRSEGYTF. The CDR3, as DNA: TGTGCCTGGAGTGTACGCCGGTCCGAGGGCTACACCTTC. Supplemented by reference TRBV30 and TRBJ1-2, the full variable domain reads SQTIHQWPATLVQPVGSPLSLECTVEGTSNPNLYWYRQAAGRGLQLLFYSVGIGQISSEVPQNLSASRPQDRQFILSSKKLLLSDSGFYLCAWSVRRSEGYTFGSGTRLTVV.

In its sample, this clonotype was seen many times. V is TRBV3-1 and J is TRBJ2-3, with D perhaps TRBD1 (5 bases). The CDR3 contains 14 residues. The V end lost 4 bases, the J end lost 2 bases, and 10 bases lay between the germline ends. Per germline, CDR1 LGHDT and CDR2 YNNKEL (reference sequence). The CDR3 protein is CASSRGHNTDTQYF. As DNA, the CDR3 is TGTGCCAGCAGCCGCGGACACAACACAGATACGCAGTATTTT.

This clonotype was observed many times. The junction does not match germline at one end; this may be a read error. The chain carries TRBV5-5 and TRBJ2-1; TRBD1 matches 7 bases. The germline V gene encodes CDR1 SGHKS and CDR2 YYEKEE (reference sequence). This CDR3 region has 12 residues. For the CDR3, the DNA is TGTGCCAGCAGCTTGCCGAGGGGGCCCGGGATCTTC. Translating gives CASSLPRGPGIF.

In its sample, this clonotype was seen many times. This chain uses TRBV2 with TRBJ1-5; no reliable D call. Germline assignment: CDR1 SNHLY and CDR2 FYNNEI. The V and J ends lost 1 base and 11 bases respectively, with 12 bases between them. The CDR3 covers 13 residues. CDR3 coding DNA: TGTGCCAGCAGTGAAGGGGCCGGACCGGCCCAGCATTTT. Protein: CASSEGAGPAQHF.

In its sample, this clonotype was seen many times. The chain recombines TRBV7-9 with TRBJ1-2; D possibly corresponds to TRBD1 (6 bases). Between the trimmed V and J ends, which lost 5 bases and 4 bases, there was a span of 20 bases. Germline loops: CDR1 SEHNR, CDR2 FQNEAQ (reference sequence). CDR3 length: 16 amino acids. For the CDR3, the DNA is TGTGCCAGCAGCCCATTGATAGGGGGACGAAGCTATGGCTACACCTTC. Translation: CASSPLIGGRSYGYTF.

This clonotype was picked up many times. The chain employs TRBV2 and TRBJ2-2, with D tentatively TRBD2 (5 bases). Germline V gene sequence: CDR1 SNHLY, CDR2 FYNNEI. V lost 10 bases to trimming and J lost 7 bases, with 19 bases between them. CDR3 size: 14 residues. This chain's CDR3 is CATALARDNGELFF. As DNA, the CDR3 is TGTGCCACCGCCCTAGCTAGGGATAACGGGGAGCTGTTTTTT. The whole variable domain, filled in from reference TRBV2 and TRBJ2-2, reads EPEVTQTPSHQVTQMGQEVILRCVPISNHLYFYWYRQILGQKVEFLVSFYNNEISEKSEIFDDQFSVERPDGSNFTLKIRSTKLEDSAMYFCATALARDNGELFFGEGSRLTVL.

In its sample, this clonotype was seen many times. This chain joins TRBV5-1 and TRBJ2-3; 8 bases align to TRBD1. The germline CDR1 and CDR2 sequences are SGHRS and YFSETQ. J lost 6 bases, V lost 8 bases, and 11 bases had no gene match. CDR3 size: 14 residues. The CDR3 is CASSRDRPMDTQYF. The CDR3 DNA follows: TGCGCCAGTTCTCGGGACAGGCCCATGGATACGCAGTATTTT.

At least ten counts were recorded for this clonotype. The V gene is TRBV20-1, the J gene TRBJ1-1; possibly TRBD1 for D (5 bases). The CDR3 length is 11 residues. V dropped 0 bases and J dropped 10 bases, with 9 bases sitting between them. From germline, CDR1 is DFQATT and CDR2 SNEGSKA (reference sequence). CDR3: CSARDQRGAFF. CDR3 sequence (DNA): TGCAGTGCTAGAGATCAAAGGGGAGCTTTCTTT.

The table lists this clonotype with many counts. The rearrangement uses TRBV20-1 and TRBJ1-6, with unresolved D. This CDR3 spans 15 amino acids. Germline V CDR1 and CDR2: DFQATT, SNEGSKA (reference sequence). Trimming stripped 0 bases from V and 7 bases from J, with 13 bases between. The CDR3 nucleotides are TGCAGTGCTAGAGATCTCACACCAGACAATTCACCCCTCCACTTT. It specifies CSARDLTPDNSPLHF.

This clonotype is medium-sized by share. Compared with germline, one end of the junction differs, possibly owing to a read error. The chain employs TRBV7-2 and TRBJ2-1, with 12 bases lining up with TRBD2. The CDR3 is made up of 14 amino acids. Germline CDR1 SGHTA, CDR2 FQGNSA. CDR3 in DNA: TGTGCCAGCAGCTTAAAAACTAGCGGGGGGAACTCGGTCTTC. It is translated as CASSLKTSGGNSVF.

This clonotype was detected ten times or more. This chain joins TRBV3-1 and TRBJ1-2; 8 positions agree with TRBD1. V shed 2 bases, J shed 8 bases, and the junction held 13 bases outside the gene matches. The CDR3 runs to 16 residues. Germline loops: CDR1 LGHDT, CDR2 YNNKEL (reference sequence). In nucleotides, the CDR3 is TGTGCCAGCAGCCAATCGGCAAGACAGGGGTCTGGAGGCTACACCTTC. Amino acids: CASSQSARQGSGGYTF.